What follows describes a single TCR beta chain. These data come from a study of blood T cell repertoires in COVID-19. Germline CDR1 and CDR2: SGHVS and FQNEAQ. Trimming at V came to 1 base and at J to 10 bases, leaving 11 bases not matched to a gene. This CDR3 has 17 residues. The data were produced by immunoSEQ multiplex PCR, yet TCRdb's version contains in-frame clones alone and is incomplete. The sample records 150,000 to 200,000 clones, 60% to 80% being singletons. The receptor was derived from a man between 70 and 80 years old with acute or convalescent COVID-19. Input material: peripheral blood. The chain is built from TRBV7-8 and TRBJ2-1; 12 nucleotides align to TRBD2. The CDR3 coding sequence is TGTGCCAGCAGCTTAGAAAACCCTAGCGGGAGGGCCAGAGAGCAGTTCTTC. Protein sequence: CASSLENPSGRAREQFF.